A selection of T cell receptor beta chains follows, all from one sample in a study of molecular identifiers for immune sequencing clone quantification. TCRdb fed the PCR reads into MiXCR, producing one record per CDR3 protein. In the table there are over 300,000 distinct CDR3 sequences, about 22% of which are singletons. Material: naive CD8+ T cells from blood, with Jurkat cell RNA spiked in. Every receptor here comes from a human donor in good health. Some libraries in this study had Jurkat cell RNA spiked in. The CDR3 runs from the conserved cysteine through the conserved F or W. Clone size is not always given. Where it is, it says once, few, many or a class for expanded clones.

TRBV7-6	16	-	CVSSLQPQGMNTEAFF
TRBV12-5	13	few	CASGLTVYTEAFF
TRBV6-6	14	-	CASTTSLRREAQYF
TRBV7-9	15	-	CASSLAGWAHNEQFF
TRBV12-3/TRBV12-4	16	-	CASRPAHDRRADTQYF
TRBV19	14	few	CASSMGGGAGELFF
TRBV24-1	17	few	CATQPKTSGSALKELFF
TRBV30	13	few	CAWSERYTGELFF
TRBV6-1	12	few	CACDRPTHEQYF
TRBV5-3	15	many	CASSWGLAGGYEQYF
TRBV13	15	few	CASRLAGGVTDTQYF
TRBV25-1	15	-	CASSATSGAAGTQYF
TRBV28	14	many	CASSLDTLNQPQHF
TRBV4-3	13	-	CASSQDRRGTASF
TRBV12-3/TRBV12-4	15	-	CASSTDEGAKNIQYF
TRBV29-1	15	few	CSVKGPWDNSYEQYF
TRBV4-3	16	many	CASSQDMDRRTDTQYF
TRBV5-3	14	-	CASSSMDGTYEQYF
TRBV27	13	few	CASSLFGAREAFF
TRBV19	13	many	CASSRVGTDTQYF
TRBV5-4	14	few	CAGRGRGLNYGYTF
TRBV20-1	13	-	CSAPGSASNEQFF
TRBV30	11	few	CAWSYSYEQYF
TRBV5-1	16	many	CASSPLMGGDLETQYF
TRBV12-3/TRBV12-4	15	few	CASSPTSLMNTEAFF
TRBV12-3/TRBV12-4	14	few	CASSRGQTGTEAFF
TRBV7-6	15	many	CASSLSPGISVEQYF
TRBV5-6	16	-	CASSRPGASGGYEQYF
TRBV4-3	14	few	CARGGHRSLYEQYF
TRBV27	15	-	CASRVRGGSGNTIYF
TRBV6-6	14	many	CAAEGTDSNQPQHF
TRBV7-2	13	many	CASSRGVTDTQYF
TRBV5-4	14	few	CASSLAVSKETQYF
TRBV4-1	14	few	CASSQMTGGTEAFF
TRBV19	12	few	CASGQGNQPQHF
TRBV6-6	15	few	CASSYSGAGGNEQYF
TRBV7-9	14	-	CARSRTPGHETQYF
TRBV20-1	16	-	CSAWDQGLLSTDTQYF
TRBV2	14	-	CASSGQDPGETQYF
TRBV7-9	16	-	CASSSRTGGALDGYTF
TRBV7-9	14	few	CASSLTGANTEAFF
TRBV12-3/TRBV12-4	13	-	CAGRGTGNYEQYF
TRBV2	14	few	CASSEGQGPQPQHF
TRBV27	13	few	CASSFSSLNGYTF
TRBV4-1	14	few	CASSQRLNYYEQYF
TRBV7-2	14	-	CASRPELSKNIQYF
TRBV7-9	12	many	CAAAFYNYGYTF
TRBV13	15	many	CASTSGTGENYGYTF
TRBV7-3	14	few	CASSSTGGYNEQFF
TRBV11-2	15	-	CASSLVRLALDEQYF
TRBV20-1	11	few	CSAGGSWEACF